This TCR beta chain was captured in a study of HIV-infected patients and healthy controls. One entry per CDR3 protein, called by TCRdb with MiXCR from the 5' RACE reads. The table shows 60,000 to 70,000 distinct CDR3 sequences, with under 25% occurring only once. CDR3 length: 15 amino acids. V lost 5 bases, J lost 0 bases, and 11 bases lay in between. The germline gives CDR1 SEHNR, CDR2 FQNEAQ (reference sequence). The sample was CD4+ T cells from blood. The clonotype comes from a human donor in good health. J is TRBJ1-3 and V is TRBV7-9; D perhaps matches TRBD1 (6 bases). CDR3 DNA sequence: TGTGCCAGCAGCCCGGGACAAGCCTCTGGAAACACCATATATTTT. This codes for CASSPGQASGNTIYF.